This TCR beta chain was found in a study of vaccination and CD4 T cells after COVID-19. Points on this clonotype: Its antigen remains unidentified.

Indicated treatment: approximately nine-day PBMC culture with coronavirus spike peptide pools or control peptides (ViraFEST assay). The Oncomine TCR Beta short-read assay sequenced DNA from cultured CD4+ T cells. In TCRdb, the PCR reads were re-called with MiXCR into one record per CDR3 protein. The table has roughly 15,000 distinct CDR3 sequences, around 49% seen once. Germline CDR1 and CDR2: MDHEN and SYDVKM. The CDR3 runs 12 residues. V was clipped by 7 bases and J by 0 bases, with 6 bases between them. The receptor comes from a human donor who had recovered from COVID-19. The chain joins TRBV28 to TRBJ1-2; D unclear. The sequencing used CD4+ T cells from blood, cultured in vitro, collected before SARS-CoV-2 vaccination. The DNA for the CDR3 is TGTGCCAGCATGGGTCCTAACTATGGCTACACCTTC. Amino acid sequence: CASMGPNYGYTF.